This TCR beta chain was documented in a study of Graves' ophthalmopathy and Graves' hyperthyroidism. This clonotype was detected many times. Disease in donors with ophthalmopathy had moderate-to-severe activity, CAS ≥3, NOSPECS ≥4 and under 3 months' duration. As diagnostic evidence, clinical symptoms, serum thyroxine, TRAb, thyroid ultrasound and orbital computed tomography were relied upon. TCR beta CDR3 amplification used RNA transcripts. An opening RT-PCR round employed HTBI primers and preceded a second-round multiplex PCR. TCRdb re-analysed the multiplex PCR reads in MiXCR, keeping a single row per CDR3 protein. The table has some 520,000 distinct CDR3 sequences, 13% to 15% seen once. The CDR3 runs to 17 residues. CDR1 MNHEY and CDR2 SVGAGI come from the germline V gene. The trim removed 0 bases at V and 7 bases at J, leaving 9 bases unmatched.

The material sequenced was blood. V gene TRBV6-5 combines with J gene TRBJ2-2, with 9 bases identical to TRBD2. The receptor was isolated from a woman aged 25-40 years with Graves' ophthalmopathy. The CDR3: CASSYSGLAGSGGELFF. The CDR3 bases are TGTGCCAGCAGTTACTCGGGGCTAGCGGGGTCGGGCGGGGAGCTGTTTTTT.